A single sample is the source of the 24 T cell receptor beta chains below, sequenced in a study of technical replicates of blood from several donors. Repertoires were generated with immunoSEQ multiplex PCR, while TCRdb's copy carries only in-frame clones and drops some. The sample shows approximately 41,000 clones, about 96% of them seen only once. Material for sequencing was T cells isolated from PBMCs. These receptors came from a human donor in good health.

This rearrangement joins TRBV19 to TRBJ1-1, with D possibly matching TRBD1 (5 bases). CDR1 and CDR2 from the germline V gene are LNHDA and SQIVND (reference sequence). The CDR3 runs 13 residues. Between the trimmed V and J ends, which lost 5 bases and 8 bases, there was a span of 15 bases. DNA of the CDR3: TGTGCCAGTAGTTTGACAGACGGGAGAGAAGCTTTCTTT. Protein product: CASSLTDGREAFF.

The rearrangement uses TRBV7-6 and TRBJ2-1, with 10 bases identical to TRBD2. The V segment lost 3 bases and the J segment 6 bases; nucleotides outside the gene matches: 14. The germline gives CDR1 SGHVS, CDR2 FNYEAQ. The CDR3 length is 18 residues. The DNA of the CDR3 is TGTGCCAGCAGCTTCCTAAGGCCTAGCGGGAGAGGAGGCAATGAGCAGTTCTTC. Translation gives CASSFLRPSGRGGNEQFF.

V is TRBV11-1 and J is TRBJ2-7, with 12 bases lining up with TRBD1. V lost 0 bases and J lost 7; bases outside the gene matches: 10. This CDR3 contains 17 residues. Germline V CDR1 and CDR2: SGHAT, FQDESV (reference sequence). CDR3 nucleotide sequence: TGTGCCAGCAGCTTAGCGCGGGGACAGGGGGCTGTTATGGAGCAGTACTTC. This gives the protein CASSLARGQGAVMEQYF. Full variable domain (missing parts from reference TRBV11-1 and TRBJ2-7): EAEVAQSPRYKITEKSQAVAFWCDPISGHATLYWYRQILGQGPELLVQFQDESVVDDSQLPKDRFSAERLKGVDSTLKIQPAELGDSAMYLCASSLARGQGAVMEQYFGPGTRLTVT.

The chain uses TRBV9 and TRBJ2-1; D is perhaps TRBD2 (5 bases). CDR1 is SGDLS and CDR2 is YYNGEE in the germline V gene. V lost 0 bases, J lost 7 bases, and 14 bases lay in between. The CDR3 totals 15 residues. The CDR3 here is CASSVGDYLGNEQFF. The CDR3 coding sequence is TGTGCCAGCAGCGTAGGAGACTACCTCGGGAATGAGCAGTTCTTC.

The chain uses TRBV4-3 and TRBJ1-2; D unclear. Germline CDR1 LGHNA, CDR2 YSLEER. The V end was cut by 1 base, the J end by 0 bases, with 9 bases between. CDR3 length equals 15 residues. The CDR3 DNA sequence: TGCGCCAGCAGCCAAGGAACTCTAGCTAACTATGGCTACACCTTC. Translating it yields CASSQGTLANYGYTF.

V usage is TRBV14 and J usage is TRBJ2-1; 9 bases agree with TRBD2. Germline CDR1 and CDR2: SGHDN and FVKESK. V was clipped by 4 bases and J by 6 bases; unmatched bases: 1. This CDR3 contains 13 residues. The CDR3 DNA reads TGTGCCAGCAGCCTAGCGGGAGCCAATGAGCAGTTCTTC. This translates into CASSLAGANEQFF. The full variable domain, with the rest looked up from reference TRBV14 and TRBJ2-1, is EAGVTQFPSHSVIEKGQTVTLRCDPISGHDNLYWYRRVMGKEIKFLLHFVKESKQDESGMPNNRFLAERTGGTYSTLKVQPAELEDSGVYFCASSLAGANEQFFGPGTRLTVL.

The rearrangement joins TRBV7-2 to TRBJ2-1; 10 nucleotides line up with TRBD2. The CDR3 spans 17 residues. Germline assignment: CDR1 SGHTA and CDR2 FQGNSA. Trimming cost V 2 bases and J 0 bases; bases outside gene matches: 4. The CDR3 here is CASSLLSGRASYNEQFF. The CDR3 DNA sequence: TGTGCCAGCAGCTTATTGAGCGGGAGGGCCTCCTACAATGAGCAGTTCTTC.

The rearrangement uses TRBV29-1 and TRBJ2-6, with D tentatively TRBD1 (6 bases). The germline gives CDR1 SQVTM, CDR2 ANQGSEA. The CDR3 consists of 17 residues. V gave up 7 bases and J gave up 2 bases, with 21 bases separating them. This CDR3 is CSALGTPHSPGANVLTF. The CDR3 nucleotides read TGCAGCGCCCTCGGGACACCTCATTCCCCTGGGGCCAACGTCCTGACTTTC.

This chain connects TRBV4-1 to TRBJ2-3, with 8 bases matching TRBD2. The V segment lost 4 bases and the J segment 1 base; nucleotides outside the gene matches: 7. Germline CDR1 MGHRA, CDR2 YSYEKL. The CDR3 is 16 amino acids. The CDR3 region has the DNA TGCGCCAGCAGCCCAGACGGGGGGGTCGGCACAGATACGCAGTATTTT. Protein sequence: CASSPDGGVGTDTQYF.

The V gene is TRBV29-1, the J gene TRBJ1-1; 7 positions match TRBD1. The CDR3 is made up of 13 amino acids. V was clipped by 4 bases and J by 0 bases; unmatched bases: 2. The germline V gene has CDR1 SQVTM and CDR2 ANQGSEA. CDR3 coding DNA: TGCAGCGTTGGGGGACAGATGAACACTGAAGCTTTCTTT. It codes for CSVGGQMNTEAFF. The entire variable domain, with the rest obtained from reference TRBV29-1 and TRBJ1-1, is as follows: SAVISQKPSRDICQRGTSLTIQCQVDSQVTMMFWYRQQPGQSLTLIATANQGSEATYESGFVIDKFPISRPNLTFSTLTVSNMSPEDSSIYLCSVGGQMNTEAFFGQGTRLTVV.

In its sample, this clone was seen once. The chain employs TRBV4-3 and TRBJ1-4; D may be TRBD1 (5 bases). CDR1 LGHNA and CDR2 YSLEER come from the germline V gene. V was shortened by 2 bases and J by 7 bases, with 14 bases between the two germline ends. CDR3 size: 15 residues. DNA of the CDR3: TGCGCCAGCAGCCAATCCCGGGGGGGAAGTGAAAAACTGTTTTTT. It encodes CASSQSRGGSEKLFF.

The chain has TRBV28 and TRBJ2-7; 8 bases are a match to TRBD2. Per the germline V gene, CDR1 is MDHEN and CDR2 is SYDVKM. The J segment lost 3 bases and the V segment lost 2 bases, leaving 6 bases of the junction unmatched. This CDR3 has 15 residues. DNA of the CDR3: TGTGCCAGCAGTTTAGGCACTAGCGGAGGCTACGAGCAGTACTTC. It specifies CASSLGTSGGYEQYF.

V gene TRBV5-1 combines with J gene TRBJ2-1; D not certain. Germline V gene lookup returns CDR1 SGHRS and CDR2 YFSETQ. CDR3 length: 12 amino acids. V gave up 0 bases and J gave up 7 bases, with 5 bases separating them. This CDR3 is CASSLDVNEQFF. DNA for the CDR3: TGCGCCAGCAGCTTGGATGTAAATGAGCAGTTCTTC.

The chain combines TRBV5-4 with TRBJ2-1, with D maybe TRBD2 (6 bases). The V and J ends lost 1 base and 8 bases respectively, with 13 bases between them. Germline lookup yields CDR1 SGHNT and CDR2 YYREEE (reference sequence). CDR3 length: 14 amino acids. The CDR3 reads CASSLPRGMDEQFF. DNA for the CDR3: TGTGCCAGCAGCTTGCCCCGCGGGATGGATGAGCAGTTCTTC.

This chain connects TRBV6-5 to TRBJ1-1; 8 bases align to TRBD1. This CDR3 contains 14 residues. Germline V gene data show CDR1 as MNHEY and CDR2 as SVGAGI. The trim removed 6 bases at V and 5 bases at J, leaving 8 bases unmatched. Written as DNA, the CDR3 is TGTGCCAGCAGAAGGACAGGGAGAGAAACTGAAGCTTTCTTT. Translating it yields CASRRTGRETEAFF.

V and J are TRBV6-1 and TRBJ2-4; TRBD2 matches 7 bases. The CDR3 covers 15 residues. Germline V gene data show CDR1 as MNHNS and CDR2 as SASEGT. Trimming took 2 bases from V and 8 from J; bases not matched to a gene: 9. In DNA form, the CDR3 reads TGTGCCAGCAGTGAAAGGTTGAGGGCGGGGGACATTCAGTACTTC. Translation gives CASSERLRAGDIQYF.

The chain carries TRBV7-2 and TRBJ2-2; TRBD2 agrees at 9 bases. From germline, CDR1 is SGHTA and CDR2 FQGNSA. Unmatched junction bases numbered 2, after V lost 6 bases and J lost 0 bases. The CDR3 contains 15 residues. As DNA, the CDR3 is TGTGCCAGCAGGCTAGCGGGGTCGAACACCGGGGAGCTGTTTTTT. Its protein product is CASRLAGSNTGELFF.

The gene calls are TRBV19 and TRBJ2-7; TRBD1 agrees at 7 bases. The CDR3 is 13 residues long. Germline V gene sequence: CDR1 LNHDA, CDR2 SQIVND (reference sequence). With 5 bases clipped from V and 2 bases from J, the junction kept 3 bases outside the gene matches. The CDR3 DNA sequence: TGTGCCAGTAGTCGACAGGGCACCTACGAGCAGTACTTC. As protein: CASSRQGTYEQYF. Full variable domain (missing parts from reference TRBV19 and TRBJ2-7): DGGITQSPKYLFRKEGQNVTLSCEQNLNHDAMYWYRQDPGQGLRLIYYSQIVNDFQKGDIAEGYSVSREKKESFPLTVTSAQKNPTAFYLCASSRQGTYEQYFGPGTRLTVT.

The V call is TRBV7-9, the J call TRBJ2-7, with TRBD2 matching over 7 bases. Germline V gene data show CDR1 as SEHNR and CDR2 as FQNEAQ (reference sequence). This CDR3 is built from 18 residues. After removal of 1 base from V and 4 bases from J, the junction contained 16 bases not matched to a gene. CDR3 coding DNA: TGTGCCAGCAGCTTAGAGGGGACCCGGGGAGGGAGCGGGTACGAGCAGTACTTC. Translation gives CASSLEGTRGGSGYEQYF.

The chain joins TRBV7-9 to TRBJ2-7; TRBD2 agrees at 8 bases. Germline V lookup: CDR1 SEHNR, CDR2 FQNEAQ (reference sequence). After removal of 1 base from V and 4 bases from J, the junction contained 3 bases not matched to a gene. The CDR3 extends over 14 amino acids. The CDR3 spells CASSLGGLGYEQYF. In DNA, the CDR3 is TGTGCCAGCAGCTTAGGGGGACTAGGTTACGAGCAGTACTTC.

This clone has only a few counts. The chain employs TRBV6-5 and TRBJ1-4; 8 bases agree with TRBD1. The CDR3 is 15 residues long. Trimming at V came to 1 base and at J to 8 bases, leaving 6 bases not matched to a gene. Germline CDR1 and CDR2: MNHEY and SVGAGI. In DNA, the CDR3 is TGTGCCAGCAGTTACTTAAGGACAGGGAACGAAAAACTGTTTTTT. Protein product: CASSYLRTGNEKLFF.

The gene calls are TRBV9 and TRBJ2-7, with D perhaps TRBD2 (6 bases). V gave up 0 bases and J gave up 0 bases, with 10 bases separating them. Looked up from germline, CDR1 is SGDLS and CDR2 is YYNGEE. The CDR3 totals 15 residues. CDR3 nucleotides: TGTGCCAGCAGCGTAGGAGGCGGGGACTCCTACGAGCAGTACTTC. Translating gives CASSVGGGDSYEQYF.

The V call is TRBV5-6, the J call TRBJ2-5, with a weak D call TRBD1 (6 bases). Germline CDR1 reads SGHDT; CDR2 reads YYEEEE. The CDR3 covers 16 residues. Between the trimmed V and J ends, which lost 0 bases and 5 bases, there was a span of 17 bases. This CDR3 is CASSLEQGLVMETQYF. The CDR3 nucleotides are TGTGCCAGCAGCTTGGAGCAGGGGTTGGTAATGGAGACCCAGTACTTC.

The chain employs TRBV7-2 and TRBJ2-5; D is unresolved. The length of the CDR3 is 16 residues. CDR1 SGHTA and CDR2 FQGNSA come from the germline V gene. The germline V and J ends were trimmed by 4 bases and 6 bases, with 21 bases remaining between them. This CDR3 reads CASSSGRVGPRQTQYF. Written as DNA, the CDR3 is TGTGCCAGCAGCTCCGGCCGGGTAGGCCCAAGACAGACCCAGTACTTC.